One sample yielded the 5 T cell receptor beta chains listed below, sequenced in a study of CXCR3-negative and CXCR3-positive naive CD8 T cells. Whole-study findings and limits: Compared with CXCR3-negative naive cells, CXCR3-positive naive cells showed more hydrophobic TRB CDR3s.

No cognate antigen is known for these TCRs. UMI-labeled 5' RACE yielded the TRB cDNA libraries. With the 5' RACE reads reprocessed, TCRdb shows one record per CDR3 protein and no DNA. The listing records under 85,000 distinct CDR3 sequences. The sample was naive CXCR3+ CD8+ T cells from blood. Subset: CD45RO-CCR7+CD27+CD95- naive CD8+ T cells expressing CXCR3 (TNR3+). These receptors were taken from a human donor in good health. Some clones in this sample may be carry-over from other donors' samples.

The chain couples TRBV30 to TRBJ2-2. Germline CDR1 reads GTSNPN; CDR2 reads SVGIG (reference sequence). This CDR3 comprises 12 residues. This chain's CDR3 is CAWRTTNGELFF.

The CDR3 sequence: CASSQKDVLALRQRQYF. The J gene is TRBJ2-5, the V gene TRBV3-1; TCRdb gives TRBD1 as the D gene, but with no DNA this cannot be confirmed. The CDR3 totals 17 residues. The germline gives CDR1 LGHDT, CDR2 YNNKEL (reference sequence).

This chain links TRBV7-7 with TRBJ2-1. The CDR3 consists of 13 residues. Germline V lookup: CDR1 SSHAT, CDR2 FNYEAQ (reference sequence). The CDR3 sequence is CASSLEMGNEQFF.

This rearrangement joins TRBV6-2 or TRBV6-3 to TRBJ2-1; TCRdb proposes TRBD2, but this gene call is untestable without DNA. The CDR3 totals 16 residues. Germline V gives CDR1 MNHEY, CDR2 SVGEGT. This CDR3 reads CASSSSGLAGNNEQFF.

The V gene is TRBV7-2, the J gene TRBJ1-6; TCRdb reports TRBD1, a call that lacks DNA to check it against. There are 17 residues in the CDR3. Per the germline V gene, CDR1 is SGHTA and CDR2 is FQGNSA. CDR3 loop: CASSSPGQSSYNSPLHF.